The 29 T cell receptor beta chains presented below share a single source sample, sequenced in a study of T cell responses to AZD1222 COVID-19 vaccine. Sequencing used immunoSEQ multiplex PCR; TCRdb keeps in-frame clones, though not all of them. The sample holds around 67,000 clones, about four fifths seen once. Here the sequenced sample was peripheral blood, taken on day 0 of AZD1222 vaccination. These receptors came from an adult in good health.

V usage is TRBV19 and J usage is TRBJ2-1, with 9 bases lining up with TRBD2. CDR3 length: 15 residues. Germline CDR1 and CDR2: LNHDA and SQIVND (reference sequence). V lost 3 bases, J lost 7 bases, and 7 bases stayed unmatched. The CDR3 loop reads CASSMAGGAWNEQFF. CDR3 coding DNA: TGTGCCAGTAGTATGGCGGGGGGGGCATGGAATGAGCAGTTCTTC.

The V call is TRBV9, the J call TRBJ1-2; 8 positions agree with TRBD1. Germline V CDR1 and CDR2: SGDLS, YYNGEE. The CDR3 is 15 residues long. With 3 bases clipped from V and 2 bases from J, the junction kept 6 bases outside the gene matches. The chain's CDR3 is CASSGQGRANYGYTF. The DNA for the CDR3 is TGTGCCAGCAGCGGACAGGGGAGGGCCAACTATGGCTACACCTTC. The complete variable domain, with remaining parts taken from reference TRBV9 and TRBJ1-2, reads DSGVTQTPKHLITATGQRVTLRCSPRSGDLSVYWYQQSLDQGLQFLIQYYNGEERAKGNILERFSAQQFPDLHSELNLSSLELGDSALYFCASSGQGRANYGYTFGSGTRLTVV.

The chain links TRBV6-5 to TRBJ2-1, with a possible D match to TRBD1 (6 bases). Germline V gene sequence: CDR1 MNHEY, CDR2 SVGAGI. V was clipped by 5 bases and J by 0 bases, with 11 bases between them. The CDR3 is 15 residues long. This CDR3 is CASSRQETSYNEQFF. CDR3 sequence (DNA): TGTGCCAGCAGTAGACAGGAAACCTCCTACAATGAGCAGTTCTTC.

The rearrangement joins TRBV5-1 to TRBJ2-7; 7 bases match TRBD2. The CDR3 loop spans 16 amino acids. Germline loops: CDR1 SGHRS, CDR2 YFSETQ. The trim removed 0 bases at V and 5 bases at J, leaving 11 bases unmatched. The CDR3 coding sequence is TGCGCCAGCAGCTTGGGGCTTCGGGACTATTCCCACGAGCAGTACTTC. Amino acids: CASSLGLRDYSHEQYF.

In this sample, this clone turned up a few times. The V gene is TRBV19, the J gene TRBJ1-1; possible D gene TRBD1, 6 bases. The germline V and J ends were trimmed by 3 bases and 5 bases, with 13 bases remaining between them. CDR3 size: 14 residues. Per the germline V gene, CDR1 is LNHDA and CDR2 is SQIVND (reference sequence). CDR3 protein: CASSITRGRTEAFF. The CDR3, as DNA: TGTGCCAGTAGTATCACCCGGGGGCGAACTGAAGCTTTCTTT.

The gene calls are TRBV19 and TRBJ1-1; TRBD1 matches at 7 bases. CDR1 and CDR2 (germline): LNHDA, SQIVND (reference sequence). The CDR3 covers 14 residues. V shed 4 bases, J shed 1 base, and the junction held 3 bases outside the gene matches. The CDR3 sequence is CASSTRDRNTEAFF. The CDR3 DNA reads TGTGCCAGTAGTACCCGGGACAGGAACACTGAAGCTTTCTTT.

This chain connects TRBV5-1 to TRBJ2-3, with D perhaps matching TRBD1 or TRBD2 (5 bases each). Germline values: CDR1 SGHRS, CDR2 YFSETQ. The CDR3 spans 14 residues. The ends were cut back, 0 bases at V and 5 bases at J, with 10 bases in the middle. The CDR3 spells CASSLGGVGDTQYF. The CDR3 DNA is TGCGCCAGCAGCTTGGGAGGGGTTGGAGATACGCAGTATTTT.

CDR3: CASSFRGINYGYTF. CDR3 bases: TGTGCCAGTAGTTTCAGAGGGATTAACTATGGCTACACCTTC. The chain joins TRBV19 to TRBJ1-2; D call uncertain. The V end was cut by 5 bases, the J end by 1 base, with 11 bases between. Germline CDR1 is LNHDA and CDR2 is SQIVND (reference sequence). The CDR3 totals 14 residues.

V is TRBV18 and J is TRBJ1-2; a weak D match, TRBD1 (5 bases). The germline gives CDR1 KGHSH, CDR2 LQKENI. The CDR3 has 14 amino acids. The V end was cut by 0 bases, the J end by 7 bases, with 12 bases between. The CDR3 is CASSPPGRVGGYTF. The CDR3, as DNA: TGTGCCAGCTCACCACCCGGCAGGGTCGGTGGCTACACCTTC. The whole variable domain, remainder taken from reference TRBV18 and TRBJ1-2, is NAGVMQNPRHLVRRRGQEARLRCSPMKGHSHVYWYRQLPEEGLKFMVYLQKENIIDESGMPKERFSAEFPKEGPSILRIQQVVRGDSAAYFCASSPPGRVGGYTFGSGTRLTVV.

This clone was seen once. CDR3 residues: CASSLAHGSNQPQHF. In nucleotides, the CDR3 is TGTGCCAGCAGCTTAGCGCATGGTAGCAATCAGCCCCAGCATTTT. The chain combines TRBV7-2 with TRBJ1-5; unclear D gene. V was trimmed by 0 bases and J by 0 bases, leaving 6 bases between them. The CDR3 spans 15 residues. Germline values: CDR1 SGHTA, CDR2 FQGNSA.

The chain uses TRBV2 and TRBJ1-4; 8 bases map to TRBD1. The CDR3 loop spans 14 amino acids. CDR1 is SNHLY and CDR2 is FYNNEI in the germline V gene. V shed 5 bases and J 6 bases; nucleotides not matched to a gene: 5. CDR3 nucleotide sequence: TGTGCCAGCAGTTTGACAGGGGACGATGAAAAACTGTTTTTT. This sequence encodes CASSLTGDDEKLFF.

V gene TRBV7-5 combines with J gene TRBJ1-1. TRBV7-5 represents a pseudogene. The CDR3 spans 15 residues. CDR3 amino acids: CARSLRPVLNTEAFF. CDR3 sequence (DNA): TGTGCCAGAAGCTTACGGCCTGTGTTGAACACTGAAGCTTTCTTT.

This clone was detected only a few times. The chain links TRBV3-1 (or the pseudogene TRBV3-2) to TRBJ1-3; 9 bases are shared with TRBD1. Germline CDR1 is LGHDT and CDR2 is YNNKEL (reference sequence). The CDR3 length is 16 residues. The trim removed 4 bases at V and 0 bases at J, leaving 4 bases unmatched. The CDR3 coding sequence is TGTGCCAGCAGCCGAGAGACAGGGGGCTCTGGAAACACCATATATTTT. Translating gives CASSRETGGSGNTIYF.

Concerning this clone: The sample holds other DNA sequences that translate to the same CDR3. The chain recombines TRBV19 with TRBJ1-6; a weak D match, TRBD1 (6 bases). Germline V gene lookup returns CDR1 LNHDA and CDR2 SQIVND (reference sequence). The CDR3 extends over 18 amino acids. V gave up 4 bases and J gave up 6 bases, with 22 bases separating them. CDR3 DNA sequence: TGTGCCAGTAGTAGCCCCCCAGGGATAGGGGGGAGTAATTCACCCCTCCACTTT. It specifies CASSSPPGIGGSNSPLHF.

The chain combines TRBV4-1 with TRBJ2-7; weak D call: TRBD2 (5 bases). The CDR3 runs 15 residues. The ends were cut back, 1 base at V and 4 bases at J, with 14 bases in the middle. Looked up from germline, CDR1 is MGHRA and CDR2 is YSYEKL. CDR3 in amino acids: CASSQVKGAGYEQYF. DNA of the CDR3: TGCGCCAGCAGCCAAGTTAAGGGAGCCGGGTACGAGCAGTACTTC.

The chain couples TRBV5-6 to TRBJ1-2; 12 bases are a match to TRBD1. The V gene end was trimmed by 0 bases and the J gene end by 3 bases; junction bases not matched to a gene: 6. CDR1 is SGHDT, CDR2 YYEEEE, per germline. The length of the CDR3 is 17 residues. The DNA of the CDR3 is TGTGCCAGCAGCTTGGCGGGACAGGGGGCTCCCTACTATGGCTACACCTTC. It codes for CASSLAGQGAPYYGYTF. Based on the CDR3 plus reference TRBV5-6 and TRBJ1-2, the full variable domain is DAGVTQSPTHLIKTRGQQVTLRCSPKSGHDTVSWYQQALGQGPQFIFQYYEEEERQRGNFPDRFSGHQFPNYSSELNVNALLLGDSALYLCASSLAGQGAPYYGYTFGSGTRLTVV.

This clone was counted a single time. The chain has TRBV19 and TRBJ2-7; possibly TRBD1 for D (7 bases). Germline CDR1 is LNHDA and CDR2 is SQIVND (reference sequence). The ends were cut back, 10 bases at V and 6 bases at J, with 19 bases in the middle. This CDR3 is 13 amino acids long. In DNA, the CDR3 is TGTGCCACCACCCAGGGGGGCTCCAGCGAGCAGTACTTC. Translation: CATTQGGSSEQYF.

This clone showed up just a few times. The CDR3 sequence: CASSLTENQPQHF. For the CDR3, the DNA is TGTGCCAGCAGCTTAACAGAGAATCAGCCCCAGCATTTT. The rearrangement joins TRBV7-9 to TRBJ1-5; D not resolved. This CDR3 is 13 amino acids long. Trimming pared 2 bases from V and 4 bases from J, leaving 6 bases between. CDR1 is SEHNR and CDR2 is FQNEAQ in the germline V gene (reference sequence). The full variable domain, with the rest looked up from reference TRBV7-9 and TRBJ1-5, is DTGVSQNPRHKITKRGQNVTFRCDPISEHNRLYWYRQTLGQGPEFLTYFQNEAQLEKSRLLSDRFSAERPKGSFSTLEIQRTEQGDSAMYLCASSLTENQPQHFGDGTRLSIL.

This chain uses TRBV7-9 with TRBJ1-4; TRBD1 agrees at 10 bases. Germline V lookup: CDR1 SEHNR, CDR2 FQNEAQ (reference sequence). V trimming: 5 bases; J trimming: 8 bases; junction bases outside the gene matches: 11. The CDR3 is made up of 16 amino acids. CDR3 amino acids: CASSKNRQGAREKLFF. As DNA, the CDR3 is TGTGCCAGCAGCAAGAATCGACAGGGGGCGAGGGAAAAACTGTTTTTT. Combining the CDR3 with reference TRBV7-9 and TRBJ1-4 gives the whole variable domain DTGVSQNPRHKITKRGQNVTFRCDPISEHNRLYWYRQTLGQGPEFLTYFQNEAQLEKSRLLSDRFSAERPKGSFSTLEIQRTEQGDSAMYLCASSKNRQGAREKLFFGSGTQLSVL.

This chain links TRBV7-8 with TRBJ1-5, with D possibly being TRBD1 (5 bases). With 0 bases removed from V and 4 bases from J, the gap between germline ends came to 7 bases. The CDR3 totals 14 residues. Looked up from germline, CDR1 is SGHVS and CDR2 is FQNEAQ. The CDR3 bases are TGTGCCAGCAGCTTAGCGGGGGGGAATCAGCCCCAGCATTTT. Protein: CASSLAGGNQPQHF.

V is TRBV7-2 and J is TRBJ2-1; 15 nucleotides match TRBD2. V dropped 5 bases and J dropped 5; count of bases not matched to a gene: 4. The germline CDR1 and CDR2 sequences are SGHTA and FQGNSA. The CDR3 consists of 16 residues. The CDR3 region is CASSPGLAGGDNEQFF. The DNA of the CDR3 is TGTGCCAGCAGCCCGGGACTAGCGGGGGGTGACAATGAGCAGTTCTTC.

J is TRBJ1-2 and V is TRBV2; D may be TRBD1 (5 bases). Germline V lookup: CDR1 SNHLY, CDR2 FYNNEI. V was shortened by 4 bases and J by 2 bases, with 14 bases between the two germline ends. The CDR3 loop spans 15 amino acids. CDR3 in DNA: TGTGCCAGCAGTGCAGGCAGGGAGAAAAACTATGGCTACACCTTC. Translated, it gives CASSAGREKNYGYTF.

CDR3 protein: CASSRNSDGYQYF. The CDR3 bases are TGTGCCAGCAGCCGGAATTCGGATGGTTATCAGTACTTC. The chain couples TRBV13 to TRBJ2-7; D unresolved. Trimming pared 5 bases from V and 10 bases from J, leaving 18 bases between. CDR1 and CDR2 (germline): PRHDT, FYEKMQ (reference sequence). This CDR3 is 13 amino acids long.

This sequence joins TRBV4-3 and TRBJ1-2; TRBD1 aligns across 9 bases. The CDR3 loop spans 16 amino acids. Per the germline V gene, CDR1 is LGHNA and CDR2 is YSLEER. V dropped 1 base and J dropped 2; count of bases not matched to a gene: 5. CDR3: CASSQVGTGTNYGYTF. The CDR3 region has the DNA TGCGCCAGCAGCCAAGTAGGGACAGGGACCAACTATGGCTACACCTTC.

The chain employs TRBV5-1 and TRBJ2-3; TRBD2 matches at 12 bases. Germline V gives CDR1 SGHRS, CDR2 YFSETQ. V shed 3 bases, J shed 5 bases, and the junction held 7 bases outside the gene matches. The CDR3 covers 16 residues. The CDR3 is CASSSRTSGAGDTQYF. As DNA, the CDR3 is TGCGCCAGCAGCTCCCGGACTAGCGGGGCTGGAGATACGCAGTATTTT.

The chain links TRBV24-1 to TRBJ1-6; D is ambiguous. This CDR3 is 14 amino acids long. From germline, CDR1 is KGHDR and CDR2 SFDVKD. The V end lost 3 bases, the J end lost 6 bases, and 8 bases lay between the germline ends. The CDR3 here is CATSDATGNSPLHF. CDR3 DNA: TGTGCCACCAGTGATGCAACGGGTAATTCACCCCTCCACTTT.

This chain uses TRBV9 with TRBJ1-1; D is perhaps TRBD1 (5 bases). CDR1 is SGDLS and CDR2 is YYNGEE in the germline V gene. The CDR3 loop spans 14 amino acids. V was cut by 0 bases and J by 5 bases, with 11 bases left in between. Written as DNA, the CDR3 is TGTGCCAGCAGCGTAGAGGGGCTGGGAACTGAAGCTTTCTTT. It encodes CASSVEGLGTEAFF.

The rearrangement joins TRBV27 to TRBJ2-1, with a possible D match to TRBD2 (6 bases). Trimming pared 7 bases from V and 9 bases from J, leaving 22 bases between. Germline loops: CDR1 MNHEY, CDR2 SMNVEV (reference sequence). The CDR3 is made up of 15 amino acids. The CDR3, as DNA: TGTGCCAGCACCCCCTTCGGGGGTCGGGCTGCTGAGCAGTTCTTC. Translated, it gives CASTPFGGRAAEQFF.

The genes are TRBV27 and TRBJ2-7; D not resolved. The length of the CDR3 is 15 residues. Trimming pared 0 bases from V and 0 bases from J, leaving 9 bases between. The germline CDR1 and CDR2 sequences are MNHEY and SMNVEV (reference sequence). The CDR3 sequence is CASSLSFHRSYEQYF. CDR3 sequence (DNA): TGTGCCAGCAGTTTATCCTTCCACCGCTCCTACGAGCAGTACTTC.